The 10 T cell receptor beta chains below come from one sample, sequenced in a study of blood T cell repertoires in COVID-19. Libraries were prepared by immunoSEQ multiplex PCR; TCRdb keeps only in-frame clonotypes and omits some of them. The table shows roughly 430,000 clones, with roughly 90% occurring only once. Material for sequencing was PBMCs or T cells enriched from blood (not recorded which). These receptors originate from a woman in her forties with acute COVID-19.

J is TRBJ2-1 and V is TRBV19; 7 bases match TRBD2. The CDR3 spans 12 residues. Germline V gives CDR1 LNHDA, CDR2 SQIVND (reference sequence). V lost 3 bases to trimming and J lost 9 bases; unmatched junction nucleotides: 2. The CDR3 DNA follows: TGTGCCAGTAGTATGGGAGGGCTTGAGCAGTTCTTC. Translating it yields CASSMGGLEQFF. The whole variable domain, filled in from reference TRBV19 and TRBJ2-1, reads DGGITQSPKYLFRKEGQNVTLSCEQNLNHDAMYWYRQDPGQGLRLIYYSQIVNDFQKGDIAEGYSVSREKKESFPLTVTSAQKNPTAFYLCASSMGGLEQFFGPGTRLTVL.

The V and J genes are TRBV9 and TRBJ2-7, with 7 positions matching TRBD1. Germline V gives CDR1 SGDLS, CDR2 YYNGEE. The CDR3 extends over 14 amino acids. Trimming took 4 bases from V and 2 from J; bases not matched to a gene: 6. The CDR3 protein is CASSPSGQAYEQYF. The CDR3 bases are TGTGCCAGCAGCCCCTCCGGACAGGCCTACGAGCAGTACTTC.

The rearrangement joins TRBV24-1 to TRBJ2-1; TRBD1 aligns across 9 bases. The trim removed 3 bases at V and 9 bases at J, leaving 8 bases unmatched. This CDR3 comprises 15 residues. CDR1 is KGHDR, CDR2 SFDVKD, per germline. The CDR3 protein is CATSDVGQGPGEQFF. As DNA, the CDR3 is TGTGCCACCAGTGATGTGGGACAGGGCCCGGGTGAGCAGTTCTTC.

This clone has a single count. V and J are TRBV6-5 and TRBJ2-6; TRBD1 might be the D (5 bases). Germline lookup yields CDR1 MNHEY and CDR2 SVGAGI. The CDR3 spans 15 residues. V lost 5 bases and J 2 bases, leaving 10 bases between the germline ends. CDR3 sequence (DNA): TGTGCCAGCAGTCACGACAGACCTGGGGCCAACGTCCTGACTTTC. It yields the protein CASSHDRPGANVLTF.

This chain uses TRBV6-5 with TRBJ2-3, with D unresolved. The germline CDR1 and CDR2 sequences are MNHEY and SVGAGI. V gave up 3 bases and J gave up 4 bases, with 8 bases separating them. The CDR3 consists of 13 residues. This chain's CDR3 is CASSYTLADTQYF. CDR3 nucleotide sequence: TGTGCCAGCAGTTATACTTTAGCAGATACGCAGTATTTT.

The chain joins TRBV5-1 to TRBJ2-4; perhaps TRBD1 as D (6 bases). V was clipped by 4 bases and J by 0 bases, with 14 bases between them. This CDR3 has 16 amino acids. Germline CDR1 reads SGHRS; CDR2 reads YFSETQ. CDR3 sequence (DNA): TGCGCCAGCAGCCCCACCCCAGGGGTAGCCAAAAACATTCAGTACTTC. Its translation is CASSPTPGVAKNIQYF.

The CDR3 reads CASSSRDRANEQFF. CDR3 DNA sequence: TGTGCCAGCAGCTCCCGGGACAGGGCCAATGAGCAGTTCTTC. The chain joins TRBV7-9 to TRBJ2-1; 9 bases are a match to TRBD1. Losses at the gene ends were 4 bases for V and 6 bases for J; bases not matched to a gene: 4. This CDR3 has 14 residues. Looked up from germline, CDR1 is SEHNR and CDR2 is FQNEAQ (reference sequence).

J is TRBJ1-1 and V is TRBV21-1; the table gives TRBD1 as D, unverified against the DNA. TRBV21-1 is recorded as a pseudogene. The CDR3 length is 13 residues. CDR3 nucleotide sequence: TGTGCCAGCAGCAAAGCATCAGGGGAAAGTGGTTTCTTT. Amino acids: CASSKASGESGFF.

This chain joins TRBV19 and TRBJ1-5, with D possibly being TRBD1 (6 bases). CDR1 LNHDA and CDR2 SQIVND come from the germline V gene (reference sequence). Trimming stripped 6 bases from V and 6 bases from J, with 15 bases between. The CDR3 extends over 14 amino acids. DNA for the CDR3: TGTGCCAGTAGAGGGGGTAGATCGGGTCAGCCCCAGCATTTT. Its translation is CASRGGRSGQPQHF.

This clone was seen only once. The V and J genes are TRBV7-8 and TRBJ1-2; 8 positions agree with TRBD1. V lost 3 bases to trimming and J lost 14 bases; unmatched junction nucleotides: 8. CDR3 length: 12 amino acids. Per germline, CDR1 SGHVS and CDR2 FQNEAQ. The CDR3 spells CASSLVRGRQTF. The CDR3 nucleotides are TGTGCCAGCAGCTTGGTCAGGGGGCGTCAAACCTTC. Supplemented by reference TRBV7-8 and TRBJ1-2, the full variable domain reads GAGVSQSPRYKVAKRGQDVALRCDPISGHVSLFWYQQALGQGPEFLTYFQNEAQLDKSGLPSDRFFAERPEGSVSTLKIQRTQQEDSAVYLCASSLVRGRQTFGSGTRLTVV.